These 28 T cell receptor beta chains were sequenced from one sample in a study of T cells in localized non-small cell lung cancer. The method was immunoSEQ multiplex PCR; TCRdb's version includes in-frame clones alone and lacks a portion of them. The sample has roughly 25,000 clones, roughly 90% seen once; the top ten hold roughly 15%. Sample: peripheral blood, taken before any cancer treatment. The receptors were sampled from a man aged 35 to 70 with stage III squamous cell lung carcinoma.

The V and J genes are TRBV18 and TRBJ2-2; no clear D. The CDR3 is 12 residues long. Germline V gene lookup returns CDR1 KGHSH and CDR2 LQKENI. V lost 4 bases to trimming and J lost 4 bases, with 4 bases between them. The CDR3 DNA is TGTGCCAGCTCACAGGGCACCGGGGAGCTGTTTTTT. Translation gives CASSQGTGELFF.

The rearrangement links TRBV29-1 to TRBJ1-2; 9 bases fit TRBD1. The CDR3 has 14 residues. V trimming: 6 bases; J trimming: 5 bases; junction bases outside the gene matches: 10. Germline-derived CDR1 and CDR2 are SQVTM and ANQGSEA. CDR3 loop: CSVSAGTGTYGYTF. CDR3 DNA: TGCAGCGTCTCCGCGGGGACAGGGACTTATGGCTACACCTTC.

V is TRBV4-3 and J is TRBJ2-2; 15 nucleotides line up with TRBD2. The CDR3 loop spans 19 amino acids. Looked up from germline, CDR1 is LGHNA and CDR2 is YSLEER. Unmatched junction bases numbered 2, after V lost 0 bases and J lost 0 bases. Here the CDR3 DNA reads TGCGCCAGCAGCCAAGACCGGACTAGCGGGGGGGCGAACACCGGGGAGCTGTTTTTT. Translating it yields CASSQDRTSGGANTGELFF.

The CDR3 loop is CASSSRDSTYEQYF. In DNA, the CDR3 is TGTGCCAGTAGTAGTCGGGACAGTACCTACGAGCAGTACTTC. This chain connects TRBV19 to TRBJ2-7; 7 nucleotides agree with TRBD1. Germline lookup yields CDR1 LNHDA and CDR2 SQIVND (reference sequence). V lost 4 bases, J lost 2 bases, and 5 bases stayed unmatched. The CDR3 length is 14 residues.

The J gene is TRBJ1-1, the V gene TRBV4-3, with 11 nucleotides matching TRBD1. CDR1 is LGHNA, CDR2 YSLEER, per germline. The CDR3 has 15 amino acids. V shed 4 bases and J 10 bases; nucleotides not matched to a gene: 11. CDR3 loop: CASSLSGTGGMGAFF. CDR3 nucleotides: TGCGCCAGCAGCCTATCCGGGACAGGGGGAATGGGAGCTTTCTTT.

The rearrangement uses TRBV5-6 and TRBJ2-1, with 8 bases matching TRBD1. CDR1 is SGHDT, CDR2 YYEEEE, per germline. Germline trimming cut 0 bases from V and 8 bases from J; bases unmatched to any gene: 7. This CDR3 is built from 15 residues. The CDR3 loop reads CASSLASTGGHEQFF. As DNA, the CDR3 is TGTGCCAGCAGCTTGGCCTCAACAGGGGGACATGAGCAGTTCTTC.

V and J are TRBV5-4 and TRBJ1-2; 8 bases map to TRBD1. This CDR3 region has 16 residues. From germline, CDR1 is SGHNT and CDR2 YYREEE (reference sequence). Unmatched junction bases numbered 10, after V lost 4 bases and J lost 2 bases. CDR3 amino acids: CASSRLQGDHNYGYTF. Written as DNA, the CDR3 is TGTGCCAGCAGCCGACTACAGGGGGATCACAACTATGGCTACACCTTC.

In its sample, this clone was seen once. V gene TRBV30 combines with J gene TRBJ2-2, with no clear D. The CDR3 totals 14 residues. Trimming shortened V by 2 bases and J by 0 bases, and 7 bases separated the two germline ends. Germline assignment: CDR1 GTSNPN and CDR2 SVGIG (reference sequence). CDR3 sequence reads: CAWSLGSNTGELFF. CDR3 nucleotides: TGTGCCTGGAGTCTAGGGTCGAACACCGGGGAGCTGTTTTTT.

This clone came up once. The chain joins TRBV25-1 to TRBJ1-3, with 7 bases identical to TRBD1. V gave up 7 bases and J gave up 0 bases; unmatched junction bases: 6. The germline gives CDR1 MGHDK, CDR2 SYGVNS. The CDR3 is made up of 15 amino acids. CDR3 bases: TGTGCCAGCAAAGCAGGGGGAAGCTCTGGAAACACCATATATTTT. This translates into CASKAGGSSGNTIYF.

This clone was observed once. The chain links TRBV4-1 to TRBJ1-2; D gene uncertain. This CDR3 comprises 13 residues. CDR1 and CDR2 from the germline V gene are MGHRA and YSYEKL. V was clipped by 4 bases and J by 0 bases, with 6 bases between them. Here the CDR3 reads CASSRDSNYGYTF. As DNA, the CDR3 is TGCGCCAGCAGCCGGGATTCTAACTATGGCTACACCTTC.

This CDR3 is CASRVGGTYSNQPQHF. CDR3 sequence (DNA): TGTGCCAGTAGGGTTGGCGGGACCTATAGCAATCAGCCCCAGCATTTT. The chain links TRBV19 to TRBJ1-5; possibly TRBD1 for D (5 bases). The V and J ends lost 6 bases and 0 bases respectively, with 15 bases between them. CDR3 length: 16 residues. Germline lookup yields CDR1 LNHDA and CDR2 SQIVND (reference sequence). The full variable domain, in which reference TRBV19 and TRBJ1-5 provide the parts outside the CDR3, is DGGITQSPKYLFRKEGQNVTLSCEQNLNHDAMYWYRQDPGQGLRLIYYSQIVNDFQKGDIAEGYSVSREKKESFPLTVTSAQKNPTAFYLCASRVGGTYSNQPQHFGDGTRLSIL.

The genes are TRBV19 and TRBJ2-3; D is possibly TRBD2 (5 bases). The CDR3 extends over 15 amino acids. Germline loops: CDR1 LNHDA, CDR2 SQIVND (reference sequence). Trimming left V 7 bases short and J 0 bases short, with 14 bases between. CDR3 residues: CASTPDGLSTDTQYF. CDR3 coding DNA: TGTGCCAGTACCCCCGACGGACTTAGCACAGATACGCAGTATTTT.

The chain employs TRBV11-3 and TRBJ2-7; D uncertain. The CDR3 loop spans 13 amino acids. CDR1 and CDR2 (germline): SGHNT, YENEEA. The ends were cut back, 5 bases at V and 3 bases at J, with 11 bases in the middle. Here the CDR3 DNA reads TGTGCCAGCAGCCAAGGACGGCTCTACGAGCAGTACTTC. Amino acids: CASSQGRLYEQYF.

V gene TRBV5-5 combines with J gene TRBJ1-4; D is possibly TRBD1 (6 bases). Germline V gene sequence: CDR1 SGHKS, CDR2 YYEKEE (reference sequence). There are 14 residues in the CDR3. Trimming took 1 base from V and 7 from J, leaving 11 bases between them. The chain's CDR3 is CASSLMGGVEKLFF. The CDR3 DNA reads TGTGCCAGCAGCTTGATGGGGGGCGTTGAAAAACTGTTTTTT. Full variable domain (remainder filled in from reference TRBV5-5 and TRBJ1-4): DAGVTQSPTHLIKTRGQQVTLRCSPISGHKSVSWYQQVLGQGPQFIFQYYEKEERGRGNFPDRFSARQFPNYSSELNVNALLLGDSALYLCASSLMGGVEKLFFGSGTQLSVL.

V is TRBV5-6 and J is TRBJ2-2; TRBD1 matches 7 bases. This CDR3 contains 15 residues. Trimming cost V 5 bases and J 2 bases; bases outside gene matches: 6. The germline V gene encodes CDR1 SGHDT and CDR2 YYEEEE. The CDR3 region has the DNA TGTGCCAGCAGAATACAGGGGTCCAACACCGGGGAGCTGTTTTTT. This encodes CASRIQGSNTGELFF.

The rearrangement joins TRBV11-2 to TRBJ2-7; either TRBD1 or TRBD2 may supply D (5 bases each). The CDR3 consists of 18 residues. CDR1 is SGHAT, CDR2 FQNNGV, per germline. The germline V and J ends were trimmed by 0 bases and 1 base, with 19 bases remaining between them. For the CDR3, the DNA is TGTGCCAGCAGCTTAGATGGGGTGGGGGTAGCCGGGTCCTACGAGCAGTACTTC. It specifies CASSLDGVGVAGSYEQYF.

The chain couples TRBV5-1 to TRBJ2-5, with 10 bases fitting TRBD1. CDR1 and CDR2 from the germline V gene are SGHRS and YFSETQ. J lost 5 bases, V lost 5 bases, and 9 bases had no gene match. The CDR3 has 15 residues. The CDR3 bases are TGCGCCAGCAGTTTACCGGGACAGGGGATGGAGACCCAGTACTTC. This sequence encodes CASSLPGQGMETQYF. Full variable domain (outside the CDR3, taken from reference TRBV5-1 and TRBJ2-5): KAGVTQTPRYLIKTRGQQVTLSCSPISGHRSVSWYQQTPGQGLQFLFEYFSETQRNKGNFPGRFSGRQFSNSRSEMNVSTLELGDSALYLCASSLPGQGMETQYFGPGTRLLVL.

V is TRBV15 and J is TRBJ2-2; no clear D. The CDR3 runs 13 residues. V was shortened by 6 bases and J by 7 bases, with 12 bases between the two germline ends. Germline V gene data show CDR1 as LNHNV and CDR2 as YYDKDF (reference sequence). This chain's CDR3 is CATRRSRRGELFF. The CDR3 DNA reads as TGTGCCACCAGGCGATCGCGACGCGGGGAGCTGTTTTTT.

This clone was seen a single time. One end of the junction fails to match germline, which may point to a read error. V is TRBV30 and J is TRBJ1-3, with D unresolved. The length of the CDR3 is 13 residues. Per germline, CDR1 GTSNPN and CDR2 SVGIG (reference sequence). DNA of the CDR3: TGTGCCTGGAGTCCGGACTCTAGAAACACCATATATTTT. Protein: CAWSPDSRNTIYF.

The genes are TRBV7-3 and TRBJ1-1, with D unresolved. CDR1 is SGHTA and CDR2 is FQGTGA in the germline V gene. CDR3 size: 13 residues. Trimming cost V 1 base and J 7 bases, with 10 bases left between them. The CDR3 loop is CASSLNSGNEAFF. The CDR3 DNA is TGTGCCAGCAGCTTAAACTCCGGCAATGAAGCTTTCTTT. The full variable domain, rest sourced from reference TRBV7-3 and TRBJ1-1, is GAGVSQTPSNKVTEKGKYVELRCDPISGHTALYWYRQSLGQGPEFLIYFQGTGAADDSGLPNDRFFAVRPEGSVSTLKIQRTERGDSAVYLCASSLNSGNEAFFGQGTRLTVV.

The CDR3 spells CASSLAGTSPATNEKLFF. DNA for the CDR3: TGTGCCAGCAGCTTGGCCGGGACATCTCCGGCAACTAATGAAAAACTGTTTTTT. This sequence joins TRBV5-5 and TRBJ1-4, with D possibly being TRBD1 (6 bases). CDR3 size: 18 residues. With 0 bases removed from V and 0 bases from J, the gap between germline ends came to 15 bases. The V gene's germline CDR1 is SGHKS and CDR2 YYEKEE (reference sequence).

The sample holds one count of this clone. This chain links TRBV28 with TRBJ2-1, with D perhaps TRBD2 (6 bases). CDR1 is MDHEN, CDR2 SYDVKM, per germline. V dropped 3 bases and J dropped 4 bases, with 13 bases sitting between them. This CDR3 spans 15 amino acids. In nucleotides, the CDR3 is TGTGCCAGCAGTTTGGGGTTAGCGGTTTACAATGAGCAGTTCTTC. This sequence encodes CASSLGLAVYNEQFF.

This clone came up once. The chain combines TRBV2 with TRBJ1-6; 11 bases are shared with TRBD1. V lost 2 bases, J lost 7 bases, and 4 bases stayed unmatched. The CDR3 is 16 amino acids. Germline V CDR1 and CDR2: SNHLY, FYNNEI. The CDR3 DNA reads TGTGCCAGCAGTGAATGGGGGACAGGGGGAAATTCACCCCTCCACTTT. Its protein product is CASSEWGTGGNSPLHF.

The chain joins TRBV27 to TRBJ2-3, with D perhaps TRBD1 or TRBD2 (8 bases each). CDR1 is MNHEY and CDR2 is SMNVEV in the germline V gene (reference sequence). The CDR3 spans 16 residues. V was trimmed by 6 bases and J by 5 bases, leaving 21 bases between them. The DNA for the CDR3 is TGTGCCAGCAGGCCAGGGGGCGGGGGGCGCGGAGATACGCAGTATTTT. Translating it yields CASRPGGGGRGDTQYF.

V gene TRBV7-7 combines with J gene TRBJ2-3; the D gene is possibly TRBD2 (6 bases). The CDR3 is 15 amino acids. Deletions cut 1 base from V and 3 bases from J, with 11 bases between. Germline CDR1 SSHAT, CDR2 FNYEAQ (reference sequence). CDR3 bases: TGTGCCAGCAGCTTAGGGACGGAGGGGACAGATACGCAGTATTTT. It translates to CASSLGTEGTDTQYF.

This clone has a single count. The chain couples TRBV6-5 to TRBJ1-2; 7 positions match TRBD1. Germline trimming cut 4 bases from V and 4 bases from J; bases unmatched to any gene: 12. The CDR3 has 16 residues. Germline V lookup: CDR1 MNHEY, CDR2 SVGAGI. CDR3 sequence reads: CASSSGVGQSSYGYTF. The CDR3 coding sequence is TGTGCCAGCAGTTCGGGGGTGGGACAGTCATCCTATGGCTACACCTTC.

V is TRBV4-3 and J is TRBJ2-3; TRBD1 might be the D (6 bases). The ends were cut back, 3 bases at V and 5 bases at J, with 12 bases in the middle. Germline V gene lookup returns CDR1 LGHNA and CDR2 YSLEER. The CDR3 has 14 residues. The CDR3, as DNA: TGCGCCAGCAGCCAGATCACAGGGATAGATACGCAGTATTTT. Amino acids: CASSQITGIDTQYF.

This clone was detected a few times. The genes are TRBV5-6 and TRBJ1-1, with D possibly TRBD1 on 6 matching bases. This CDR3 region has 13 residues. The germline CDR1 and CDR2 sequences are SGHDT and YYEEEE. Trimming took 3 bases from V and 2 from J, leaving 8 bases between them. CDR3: CASSWDKNTEAFF. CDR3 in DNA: TGTGCCAGCAGCTGGGACAAAAACACTGAAGCTTTCTTT.